The 32 T cell receptor beta chains below come from one sample, sequenced in a study of blood T cell repertoires in COVID-19. Libraries were prepared by immunoSEQ multiplex PCR; TCRdb keeps only in-frame clonotypes and omits some of them. The table records about 340,000 clones, 80% to 90% of them present only once. Sample: peripheral blood. The origin of the receptors is a young man with active or convalescent COVID-19.

The chain recombines TRBV6-2 or TRBV6-3 with TRBJ2-1; 8 bases match TRBD2. J gave up 4 bases and V 4 bases, and 6 bases lay outside the gene matches. The germline gives CDR1 MNHEY, CDR2 SVGEGT. The CDR3 totals 15 residues. CDR3 region: CASSFILAGYNEQFF. Here the CDR3 DNA reads TGTGCCAGCAGTTTTATTCTAGCGGGTTACAATGAGCAGTTCTTC.

The chain carries TRBV9 and TRBJ2-2; 10 bases agree with TRBD1. Germline V gene sequence: CDR1 SGDLS, CDR2 YYNGEE. V was pared by 7 bases and J by 6 bases, with 6 bases of the junction left unmatched. The CDR3 is 14 amino acids. The CDR3 sequence: CASAGTGDPGELFF. As DNA, the CDR3 is TGTGCCAGCGCCGGGACAGGGGACCCCGGGGAGCTGTTTTTT.

This clone was seen more than once but under ten times. This chain links TRBV5-4 with TRBJ2-1; 13 bases agree with TRBD2. CDR3 length: 14 residues. Trimming cost V 8 bases and J 8 bases; bases outside gene matches: 7. Looked up from germline, CDR1 is SGHNT and CDR2 is YYREEE (reference sequence). Here the CDR3 reads CASTRTSGSDEQFF. As DNA, the CDR3 is TGTGCCAGTACCCGGACTAGCGGGAGCGATGAGCAGTTCTTC.

The V and J genes are TRBV7-9 and TRBJ1-1; D might be TRBD1 (5 bases). The CDR3 loop spans 14 amino acids. The germline V and J ends were trimmed by 4 bases and 1 base, with 10 bases remaining between them. The germline CDR1 and CDR2 sequences are SEHNR and FQNEAQ (reference sequence). The CDR3 sequence: CASSSQVQNTEAFF. The DNA for the CDR3 is TGTGCCAGCAGCTCACAGGTCCAGAACACTGAAGCTTTCTTT.

The chain has TRBV4-2 and TRBJ2-7; D is possibly TRBD2 (6 bases). The germline CDR1 and CDR2 sequences are LGHNA and YNFKEQ. Trimming cost V 3 bases and J 5 bases, with 17 bases left between them. The CDR3 length is 15 residues. CDR3 sequence: CASSQAGTYADEQYF. CDR3 coding DNA: TGTGCCAGCAGCCAGGCCGGGACTTACGCTGACGAGCAGTACTTC.

This clone came up once. The rearrangement links TRBV4-1 to TRBJ2-3; D uncertain. This CDR3 is built from 15 residues. Germline V gives CDR1 MGHRA, CDR2 YSYEKL. V lost 1 base, J lost 0 bases, and 8 bases lay in between. The CDR3 protein is CASSQVRGSTDTQYF. The CDR3 DNA reads TGCGCCAGCAGCCAAGTAAGAGGTAGCACAGATACGCAGTATTTT.

V gene TRBV19 combines with J gene TRBJ2-7, with 8 bases identical to TRBD2. The CDR3 runs to 14 residues. Germline V gene sequence: CDR1 LNHDA, CDR2 SQIVND (reference sequence). The V segment lost 5 bases and the J segment 2 bases; nucleotides outside the gene matches: 5. The CDR3 DNA follows: TGTGCCAGTAGTGGACCGGGAGGGGCCTACGAGCAGTACTTC. Amino acids: CASSGPGGAYEQYF.

The rearrangement uses TRBV27 and TRBJ2-4, with TRBD1 matching 8 bases. V was pared by 4 bases and J by 3 bases, with 11 bases of the junction left unmatched. This CDR3 is built from 17 residues. Germline-derived CDR1 and CDR2 are MNHEY and SMNVEV (reference sequence). The DNA of the CDR3 is TGTGCCAGCAGTTCGGGGGTCAGGGGGCGGGGCAAAAACATTCAGTACTTC. Amino acids: CASSSGVRGRGKNIQYF.

J is TRBJ2-7 and V is TRBV5-1; 7 nucleotides align to TRBD1. Germline CDR1 reads SGHRS; CDR2 reads YFSETQ. This CDR3 comprises 19 residues. Trimming cost V 6 bases and J 4 bases; bases outside gene matches: 25. The CDR3 region is CASTPQPVRGRLPSYEQYF. CDR3 coding DNA: TGCGCCAGCACCCCACAACCAGTGAGGGGGCGCCTACCGTCATACGAGCAGTACTTC.

V gene TRBV30 combines with J gene TRBJ1-2, with no clear D. The ends were cut back, 4 bases at V and 2 bases at J, with 5 bases in the middle. This CDR3 is built from 11 residues. The germline V gene encodes CDR1 GTSNPN and CDR2 SVGIG (reference sequence). The CDR3 sequence: CAWTVNYGYTF. As DNA, the CDR3 is TGTGCCTGGACAGTCAACTATGGCTACACCTTC. Full variable domain (rest looked up from reference TRBV30 and TRBJ1-2): SQTIHQWPATLVQPVGSPLSLECTVEGTSNPNLYWYRQAAGRGLQLLFYSVGIGQISSEVPQNLSASRPQDRQFILSSKKLLLSDSGFYLCAWTVNYGYTFGSGTRLTVV.

This clone showed up just a few times. V is TRBV4-1 and J is TRBJ2-2, with D possibly TRBD2 on 6 matching bases. The germline V and J ends were trimmed by 4 bases and 3 bases, with 15 bases remaining between them. The CDR3 spans 16 residues. Germline CDR1 and CDR2: MGHRA and YSYEKL. Written as DNA, the CDR3 is TGCGCCAGCAGCCCCCCCATCGGGAGCTACACCGGGGAGCTGTTTTTT. As protein: CASSPPIGSYTGELFF.

CDR3 region: CASSPATGEDEQYF. Here the CDR3 DNA reads TGCGCCAGCAGTCCGGCGACAGGGGAGGACGAGCAGTACTTC. The V gene is TRBV5-1, the J gene TRBJ2-7; 8 bases align to TRBD1. Trimming cost V 5 bases and J 5 bases; bases outside gene matches: 9. Germline V gene data show CDR1 as SGHRS and CDR2 as YFSETQ. The CDR3 spans 14 residues.

This sequence joins TRBV5-1 and TRBJ2-2, with TRBD2 matching over 11 bases. V was clipped by 4 bases and J by 0 bases; unmatched bases: 2. The germline V gene encodes CDR1 SGHRS and CDR2 YFSETQ. CDR3 size: 16 residues. CDR3 bases: TGCGCCAGCAGCGGTAGCGGGGGGGCGAACACCGGGGAGCTGTTTTTT. Translation gives CASSGSGGANTGELFF.

The chain has TRBV28 and TRBJ1-1; TRBD1 aligns across 8 bases. The CDR3 runs to 16 residues. Germline V gene sequence: CDR1 MDHEN, CDR2 SYDVKM. With V trimmed by 3 bases and J by 2 bases, 8 bases remained unmatched. For the CDR3, the DNA is TGTGCCAGCAGTTTGGTCGCGGGACAGGCCAACACTGAAGCTTTCTTT. This translates into CASSLVAGQANTEAFF.

The chain employs TRBV5-4 and TRBJ2-3, with D tentatively TRBD2 (6 bases). The ends were cut back, 4 bases at V and 5 bases at J, with 14 bases in the middle. Germline V gene sequence: CDR1 SGHNT, CDR2 YYREEE (reference sequence). The CDR3 covers 14 residues. CDR3 loop: CASSLGLGGDTQYF. CDR3 nucleotide sequence: TGTGCCAGCAGCCTCGGACTGGGAGGAGATACGCAGTATTTT.

V usage is TRBV7-3 and J usage is TRBJ1-2; D possibly corresponds to TRBD1 (6 bases). CDR1 and CDR2 (germline): SGHTA, FQGTGA. The CDR3 is made up of 13 amino acids. The V end lost 4 bases, the J end lost 3 bases, and 9 bases lay between the germline ends. Here the CDR3 reads CASSSRQDYGYTF. CDR3 nucleotide sequence: TGTGCCAGCAGCTCCCGACAGGACTATGGCTACACCTTC.

V and J are TRBV6-1 and TRBJ2-7; a weak D match, TRBD2 (5 bases). CDR1 MNHNS and CDR2 SASEGT come from the germline V gene. Trimming stripped 1 base from V and 2 bases from J, with 9 bases between. The CDR3 loop spans 14 amino acids. The DNA for the CDR3 is TGTGCCAGCAGTGAAGTGGCGGGTCCCTACGAGCAGTACTTC. Translation gives CASSEVAGPYEQYF.

The rearrangement uses TRBV28 and TRBJ2-7, with 10 positions matching TRBD2. J lost 1 base, V lost 6 bases, and 6 bases had no gene match. The CDR3 is 15 residues long. Germline V CDR1 and CDR2: MDHEN, SYDVKM. The CDR3 nucleotides are TGTGCCAGCAGCCTAGCGGGAGCGATTTCCTACGAGCAGTACTTC. Its protein is CASSLAGAISYEQYF.

The CDR3 reads CASGISRGRGYTF. DNA of the CDR3: TGTGCCAGCGGTATCTCCAGGGGGCGAGGCTACACCTTC. The chain is built from TRBV28 and TRBJ1-2; 8 nucleotides align to TRBD1. This CDR3 has 13 amino acids. CDR1 and CDR2 from the germline V gene are MDHEN and SYDVKM. V lost 8 bases, J lost 8 bases, and 10 bases stayed unmatched.

The chain is built from TRBV7-3 and TRBJ1-1; D not certain. CDR3 size: 13 residues. V was pared by 4 bases and J by 0 bases, with 6 bases between. Germline CDR1 and CDR2: SGHTA and FQGTGA. The CDR3 sequence is CASSSHLNTEAFF. The CDR3 nucleotides read TGTGCCAGCAGCTCCCACTTGAACACTGAAGCTTTCTTT. The full variable domain, rest sourced from reference TRBV7-3 and TRBJ1-1, is GAGVSQTPSNKVTEKGKYVELRCDPISGHTALYWYRQSLGQGPEFLIYFQGTGAADDSGLPNDRFFAVRPEGSVSTLKIQRTERGDSAVYLCASSSHLNTEAFFGQGTRLTVV.

The chain uses TRBV11-3 and TRBJ2-7, with 11 bases that match TRBD2. The CDR3 spans 17 residues. Looked up from germline, CDR1 is SGHNT and CDR2 is YENEEA. Trimming removed 2 bases from V and 1 base from J; junction bases left unmatched: 7. Here the CDR3 reads CASSLPRLAGISYEQYF. CDR3 coding DNA: TGTGCCAGCAGCTTACCCCGACTAGCGGGGATTTCCTACGAGCAGTACTTC.

This chain uses TRBV2 with TRBJ1-4; 9 bases match TRBD1. V was clipped by 6 bases and J by 8 bases; unmatched bases: 7. Germline CDR1 and CDR2: SNHLY and FYNNEI. This CDR3 region has 14 residues. CDR3 nucleotides: TGTGCCAGCAGCTACAGGGGGCCAGGGGAAAAACTGTTTTTT. It is translated as CASSYRGPGEKLFF.

Here the CDR3 reads CASSVLTPYNEQFF. Written as DNA, the CDR3 is TGTGCCAGCAGTGTTTTGACTCCGTACAATGAGCAGTTCTTC. V and J are TRBV28 and TRBJ2-1, with D unresolved. The germline V gene has CDR1 MDHEN and CDR2 SYDVKM. The length of the CDR3 is 14 residues. Trimming removed 5 bases at V and 4 bases at J, with 12 bases between. Full variable domain (rest looked up from reference TRBV28 and TRBJ2-1): DVKVTQSSRYLVKRTGEKVFLECVQDMDHENMFWYRQDPGLGLRLIYFSYDVKMKEKGDIPEGYSVSREKKERFSLILESASTNQTSMYLCASSVLTPYNEQFFGPGTRLTVL.

This rearrangement joins TRBV12-3 or TRBV12-4 to TRBJ1-2, with D unresolved. V was cut by 4 bases and J by 5 bases, with 5 bases left in between. The CDR3 length is 11 residues. The CDR3 reads CASSSNYGYTF. In DNA, the CDR3 is TGTGCCAGCAGTTCCAATTATGGCTACACCTTC.

The chain carries TRBV19 and TRBJ1-2; no clear D. From germline, CDR1 is LNHDA and CDR2 SQIVND (reference sequence). This CDR3 is 12 amino acids long. Trimming took off 3 bases at V and 7 bases at J, with 9 bases between the two ends. CDR3 in amino acids: CASSMELRGYTF. CDR3 DNA: TGTGCCAGTAGTATGGAGTTGCGTGGCTACACCTTC.

Details on this clone: Other DNA sequences in the sample encode the same CDR3. The CDR3 nucleotides are TGTGCCAGCAGCGTGGGGCTAAATCAGCCCCAGCATTTT. It codes for CASSVGLNQPQHF. The rearrangement uses TRBV9 and TRBJ1-5; a weak D match, TRBD1 (5 bases). Germline CDR1 reads SGDLS; CDR2 reads YYNGEE. V gave up 2 bases and J gave up 4 bases, with 7 bases separating them. The CDR3 runs to 13 residues.

The rearrangement joins TRBV7-5 to TRBJ1-6; the table's D call of TRBD1 was not tested on the DNA. TRBV7-5 is annotated as a pseudogene. This CDR3 is built from 16 residues. CDR3 sequence (DNA): TGTGTCAGAAGCGGACCGACAGGGGGCGAGGATTCACCCCTCCACTTT. Its protein product is CVRSGPTGGEDSPLHF.

The chain is built from TRBV19 and TRBJ1-3; 7 bases align to TRBD1. The CDR3 has 12 amino acids. V lost 8 bases, J lost 3 bases, and 1 base stayed unmatched. Germline loops: CDR1 LNHDA, CDR2 SQIVND (reference sequence). The CDR3: CASGTVGNTIYF. For the CDR3, the DNA is TGTGCCAGTGGGACAGTTGGAAACACCATATATTTT.

V and J are TRBV7-8 and TRBJ2-5; no reliable D call. The CDR3 sequence is 13 residues long. The V and J ends lost 1 base and 5 bases respectively, with 8 bases between them. In germline, CDR1 is SGHVS, CDR2 FQNEAQ. The CDR3 loop is CASSLEVRETQYF. DNA for the CDR3: TGTGCCAGCAGCTTAGAGGTCAGGGAGACCCAGTACTTC. Supplemented by reference TRBV7-8 and TRBJ2-5, the full variable domain reads GAGVSQSPRYKVAKRGQDVALRCDPISGHVSLFWYQQALGQGPEFLTYFQNEAQLDKSGLPSDRFFAERPEGSVSTLKIQRTQQEDSAVYLCASSLEVRETQYFGPGTRLLVL.

The gene calls are TRBV5-1 and TRBJ2-5; 10 nucleotides line up with TRBD2. The CDR3 is 16 residues long. The trim removed 6 bases at V and 8 bases at J, leaving 16 bases unmatched. Germline V lookup: CDR1 SGHRS, CDR2 YFSETQ. The CDR3, as DNA: TGCGCCAGCACCCTGGAGGCTAGCGGGGGATACGGAACCCAGTACTTC. This translates into CASTLEASGGYGTQYF.

J is TRBJ1-5 and V is TRBV21-1. TRBV21-1 is a pseudogene. CDR3 length equals 16 residues. CDR3 amino acids: CASSQTGQKDYQPQHF. DNA of the CDR3: TGTGCCAGCAGCCAAACCGGGCAGAAGGACTATCAGCCCCAGCATTTT.

This clone was counted only a few times. V gene TRBV4-2 combines with J gene TRBJ2-1; 10 bases match TRBD2. Germline CDR1 is LGHNA and CDR2 is YNFKEQ. The ends lost 1 base at V and 4 bases at J; junction bases unmatched: 1. The CDR3 spans 15 residues. Written as DNA, the CDR3 is TGTGCCAGCAGCCAAGTACTAGCGGGGTACAATGAGCAGTTCTTC. This sequence encodes CASSQVLAGYNEQFF.